Below, one TCR beta chain is given with its context. Germline CDR1 is MDHEN and CDR2 is SYDVKM. The CDR3 is made up of 15 amino acids. Trimming stripped 4 bases from V and 1 base from J, with 12 bases between. The sample is drawn from a study of early T cells in non-severe SARS-CoV-2 infection. TCRdb processed the 5' RACE reads anew with MiXCR; each CDR3 protein has one entry. This table holds 74,000 or so distinct CDR3 sequences, around 13% found once. The sequenced sample was whole blood. This chain links TRBV28 with TRBJ2-3; D unresolved. This receptor was identified in an adult who was a healthcare worker with PCR-confirmed SARS-CoV-2 infection or an uninfected control (not recorded which). The CDR3 region is CASSSFGAGTDTQYF. CDR3 nucleotide sequence: TGTGCCAGCAGTTCCTTCGGCGCAGGCACAGATACGCAGTATTTT. Filled out from reference TRBV28 and TRBJ2-3, the complete variable domain reads DVKVTQSSRYLVKRTGEKVFLECVQDMDHENMFWYRQDPGLGLRLIYFSYDVKMKEKGDIPEGYSVSREKKERFSLILESASTNQTSMYLCASSSFGAGTDTQYFGPGTRLTVL.